Listed here is a single T cell receptor beta chain. The antigen is not known. The sample comes from a study of OX40 agonist ivuxolimab in advanced cancers. At the level of the study: An agonistic human IgG2 monoclonal antibody against OX40 (CD134) was given. Overall study findings and caveats: The authors also found low normalized T-cell clonal expansion in some nonresponders.

The method was immunoSEQ multiplex PCR; TCRdb's version includes in-frame clones alone and lacks a portion of them. This sample carries just over 20,000 clones, under 80% of them seen once, and the ten largest clones take approximately 9.7%. There are 15 residues in the CDR3. Trimming cost V 6 bases and J 6 bases; bases outside gene matches: 6. Germline CDR1 is MNHNS and CDR2 is SASEGT. This receptor was identified in an adult with an advanced solid tumor such as melanoma, head and neck, liver or kidney cancer. The genes are TRBV6-1 and TRBJ2-3; TRBD2 matches 13 bases. Sequencing was performed on CD4+ or CD8+ T cells sorted from blood, taken in a trial of the OX40 agonist ivuxolimab. This CDR3 reads CASRRLAGGDDTQYF. CDR3 sequence (DNA): TGTGCCAGCAGAAGACTAGCGGGGGGTGACGATACGCAGTATTTT.